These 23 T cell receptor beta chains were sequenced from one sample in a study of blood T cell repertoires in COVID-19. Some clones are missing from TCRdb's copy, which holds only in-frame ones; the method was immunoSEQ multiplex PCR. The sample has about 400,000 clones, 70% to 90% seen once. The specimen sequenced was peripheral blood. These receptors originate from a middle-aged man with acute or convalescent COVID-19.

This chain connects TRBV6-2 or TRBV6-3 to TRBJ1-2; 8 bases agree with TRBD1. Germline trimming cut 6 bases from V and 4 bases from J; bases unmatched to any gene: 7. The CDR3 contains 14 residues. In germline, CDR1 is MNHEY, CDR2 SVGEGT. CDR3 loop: CASSEPGQVYGYTF. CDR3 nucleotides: TGTGCCAGCAGCGAGCCGGGACAGGTCTATGGCTACACCTTC.

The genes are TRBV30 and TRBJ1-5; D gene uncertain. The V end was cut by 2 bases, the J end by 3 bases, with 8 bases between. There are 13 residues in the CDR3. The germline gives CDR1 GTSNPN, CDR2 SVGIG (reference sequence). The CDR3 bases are TGTGCCTGGAGTACGGAGTACAATCAGCCCCAGCATTTT. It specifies CAWSTEYNQPQHF.

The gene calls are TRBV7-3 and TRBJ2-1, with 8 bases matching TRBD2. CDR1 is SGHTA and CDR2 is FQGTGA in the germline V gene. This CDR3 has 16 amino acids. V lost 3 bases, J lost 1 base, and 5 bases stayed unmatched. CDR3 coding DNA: TGTGCCAGCAGCTTGGCCGGGGGGGCATCCTACAATGAGCAGTTCTTC. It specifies CASSLAGGASYNEQFF.

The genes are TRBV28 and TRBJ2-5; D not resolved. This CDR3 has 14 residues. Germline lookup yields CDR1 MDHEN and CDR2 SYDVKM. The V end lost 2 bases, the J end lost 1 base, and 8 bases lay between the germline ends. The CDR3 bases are TGTGCCAGCAGTTTAATGAACAGCCAAGAGACCCAGTACTTC. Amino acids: CASSLMNSQETQYF.

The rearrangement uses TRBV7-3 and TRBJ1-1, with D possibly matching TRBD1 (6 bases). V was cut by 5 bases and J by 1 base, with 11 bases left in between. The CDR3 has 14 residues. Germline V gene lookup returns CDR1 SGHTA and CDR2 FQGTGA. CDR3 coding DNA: TGTGCCAGCAGCCCTCAGGGGCCGAACACTGAAGCTTTCTTT. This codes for CASSPQGPNTEAFF.

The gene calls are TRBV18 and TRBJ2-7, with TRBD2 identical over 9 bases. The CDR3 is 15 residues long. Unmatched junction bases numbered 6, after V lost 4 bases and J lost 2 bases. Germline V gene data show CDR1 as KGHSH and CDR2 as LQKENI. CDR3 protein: CASSLSGGRAYEQYF. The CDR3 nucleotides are TGTGCCAGCTCACTATCAGGCGGGAGGGCCTACGAGCAGTACTTC. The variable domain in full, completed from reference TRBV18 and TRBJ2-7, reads NAGVMQNPRHLVRRRGQEARLRCSPMKGHSHVYWYRQLPEEGLKFMVYLQKENIIDESGMPKERFSAEFPKEGPSILRIQQVVRGDSAAYFCASSLSGGRAYEQYFGPGTRLTVT.

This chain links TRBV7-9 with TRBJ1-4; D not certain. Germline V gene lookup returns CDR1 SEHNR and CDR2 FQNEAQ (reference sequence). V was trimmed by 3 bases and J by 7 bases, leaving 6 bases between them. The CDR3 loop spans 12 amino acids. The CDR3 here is CASSFSSEKLFF. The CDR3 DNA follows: TGTGCCAGCAGCTTTTCGAGTGAAAAACTGTTTTTT.

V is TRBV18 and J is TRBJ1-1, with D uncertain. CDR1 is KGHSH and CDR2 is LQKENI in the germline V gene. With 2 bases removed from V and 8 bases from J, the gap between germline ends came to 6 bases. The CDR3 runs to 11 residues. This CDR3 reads CASSPAQEAFF. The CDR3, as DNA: TGTGCCAGCTCACCAGCACAGGAAGCTTTCTTT.

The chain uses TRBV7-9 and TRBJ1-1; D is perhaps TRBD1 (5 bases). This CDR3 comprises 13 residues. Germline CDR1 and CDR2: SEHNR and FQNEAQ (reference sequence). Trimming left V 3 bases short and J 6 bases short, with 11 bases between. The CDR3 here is CASSFAGRSEAFF. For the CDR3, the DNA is TGTGCCAGCAGCTTCGCAGGGCGATCTGAAGCTTTCTTT.

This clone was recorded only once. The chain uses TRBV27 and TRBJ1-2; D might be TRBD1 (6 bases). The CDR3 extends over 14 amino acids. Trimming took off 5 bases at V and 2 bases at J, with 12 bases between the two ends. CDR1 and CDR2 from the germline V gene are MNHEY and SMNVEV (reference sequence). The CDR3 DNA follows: TGTGCCAGCAGTCCGGTGGACAGCAACTATGGCTACACCTTC. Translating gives CASSPVDSNYGYTF.

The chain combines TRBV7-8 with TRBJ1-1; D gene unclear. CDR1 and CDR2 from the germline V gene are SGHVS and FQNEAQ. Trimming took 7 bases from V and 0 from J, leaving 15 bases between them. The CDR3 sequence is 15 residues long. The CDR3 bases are TGTGCCAGCACGCCCCTGGTTCCGGTGAACACTGAAGCTTTCTTT. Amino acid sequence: CASTPLVPVNTEAFF.

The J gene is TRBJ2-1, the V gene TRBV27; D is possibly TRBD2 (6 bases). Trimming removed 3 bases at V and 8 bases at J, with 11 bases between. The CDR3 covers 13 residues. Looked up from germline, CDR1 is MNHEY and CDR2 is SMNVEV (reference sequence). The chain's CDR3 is CASSLSGADEQFF. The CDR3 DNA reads TGTGCCAGCAGTTTGTCGGGAGCGGATGAGCAGTTCTTC.

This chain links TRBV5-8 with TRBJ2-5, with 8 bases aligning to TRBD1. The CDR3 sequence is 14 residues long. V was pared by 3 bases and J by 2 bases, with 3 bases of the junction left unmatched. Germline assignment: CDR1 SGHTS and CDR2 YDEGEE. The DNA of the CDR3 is TGTGCCAGCAGCTCAACAGGGGGTCAAGAGACCCAGTACTTC. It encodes CASSSTGGQETQYF.

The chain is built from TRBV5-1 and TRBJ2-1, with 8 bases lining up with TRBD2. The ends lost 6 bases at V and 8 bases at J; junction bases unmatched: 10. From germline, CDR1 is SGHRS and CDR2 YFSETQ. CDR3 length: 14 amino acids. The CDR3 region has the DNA TGCGCCAGCACCCCCTCCGGGGGGGGAGATGAGCAGTTCTTC. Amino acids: CASTPSGGGDEQFF.

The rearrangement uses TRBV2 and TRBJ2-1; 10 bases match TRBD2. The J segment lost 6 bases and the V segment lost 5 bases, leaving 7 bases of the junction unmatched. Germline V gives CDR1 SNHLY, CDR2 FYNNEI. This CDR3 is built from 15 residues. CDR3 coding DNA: TGTGCCAGCAGTAAAAGCGGGAGGGCCGTCAATGAGCAGTTCTTC. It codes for CASSKSGRAVNEQFF.

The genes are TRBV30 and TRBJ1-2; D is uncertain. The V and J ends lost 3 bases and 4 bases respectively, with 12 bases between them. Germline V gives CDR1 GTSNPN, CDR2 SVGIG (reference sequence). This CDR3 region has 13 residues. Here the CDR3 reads CAWRVEPGYGYTF. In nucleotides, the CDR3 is TGTGCCTGGAGGGTCGAACCGGGCTATGGCTACACCTTC. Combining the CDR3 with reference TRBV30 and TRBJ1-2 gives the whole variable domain SQTIHQWPATLVQPVGSPLSLECTVEGTSNPNLYWYRQAAGRGLQLLFYSVGIGQISSEVPQNLSASRPQDRQFILSSKKLLLSDSGFYLCAWRVEPGYGYTFGSGTRLTVV.

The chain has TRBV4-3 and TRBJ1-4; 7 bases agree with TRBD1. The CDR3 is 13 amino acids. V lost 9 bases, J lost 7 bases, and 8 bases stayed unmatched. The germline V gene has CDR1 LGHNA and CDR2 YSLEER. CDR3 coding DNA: TGCGCCAGTTCCGGGACAGTTGGTGAAAAACTGTTTTTT. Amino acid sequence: CASSGTVGEKLFF.

CDR3 nucleotide sequence: TGTGCCAGCAGTTCCGGCGGGGAAGCTTTCTTT. It codes for CASSSGGEAFF. The chain carries TRBV6-5 and TRBJ1-1; no firm D call. The length of the CDR3 is 11 residues. The V end was cut by 4 bases, the J end by 8 bases, with 8 bases between. CDR1 and CDR2 (germline): MNHEY, SVGAGI.

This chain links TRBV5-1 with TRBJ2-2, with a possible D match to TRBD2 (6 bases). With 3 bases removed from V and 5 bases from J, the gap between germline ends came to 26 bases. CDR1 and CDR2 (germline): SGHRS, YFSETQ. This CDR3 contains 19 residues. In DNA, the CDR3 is TGCGCCAGCAGCTCGCACCTCCAATACCCTCGTCGGGGGACCGGGGAGCTGTTTTTT. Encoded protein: CASSSHLQYPRRGTGELFF. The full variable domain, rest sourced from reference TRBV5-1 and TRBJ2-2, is KAGVTQTPRYLIKTRGQQVTLSCSPISGHRSVSWYQQTPGQGLQFLFEYFSETQRNKGNFPGRFSGRQFSNSRSEMNVSTLELGDSALYLCASSSHLQYPRRGTGELFFGEGSRLTVL.

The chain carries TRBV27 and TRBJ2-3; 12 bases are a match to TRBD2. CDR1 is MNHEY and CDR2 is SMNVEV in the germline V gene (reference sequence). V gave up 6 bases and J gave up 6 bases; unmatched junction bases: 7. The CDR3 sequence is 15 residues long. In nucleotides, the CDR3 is TGTGCCAGCAGCGCTAGCGGGAGGGCCGTGGATACGCAGTATTTT. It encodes CASSASGRAVDTQYF.

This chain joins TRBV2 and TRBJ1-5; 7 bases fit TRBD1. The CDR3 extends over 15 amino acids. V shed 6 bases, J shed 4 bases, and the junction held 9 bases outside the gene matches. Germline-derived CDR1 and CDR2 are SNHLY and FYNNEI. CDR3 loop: CASRPDRVPNQPQHF. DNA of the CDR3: TGTGCCAGCAGACCCGACAGGGTCCCAAATCAGCCCCAGCATTTT.

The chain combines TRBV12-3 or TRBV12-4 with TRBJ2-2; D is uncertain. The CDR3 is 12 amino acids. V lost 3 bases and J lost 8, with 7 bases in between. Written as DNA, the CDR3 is TGTGCCAGCAGTTTTATAGTAGGGGAGCTGTTTTTT. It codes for CASSFIVGELFF.

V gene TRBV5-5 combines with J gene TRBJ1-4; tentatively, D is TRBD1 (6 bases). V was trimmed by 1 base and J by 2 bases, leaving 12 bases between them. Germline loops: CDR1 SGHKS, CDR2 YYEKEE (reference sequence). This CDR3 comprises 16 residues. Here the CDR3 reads CASSLTGLVTNEKLFF. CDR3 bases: TGTGCCAGCAGCTTGACAGGGCTGGTTACTAATGAAAAACTGTTTTTT.